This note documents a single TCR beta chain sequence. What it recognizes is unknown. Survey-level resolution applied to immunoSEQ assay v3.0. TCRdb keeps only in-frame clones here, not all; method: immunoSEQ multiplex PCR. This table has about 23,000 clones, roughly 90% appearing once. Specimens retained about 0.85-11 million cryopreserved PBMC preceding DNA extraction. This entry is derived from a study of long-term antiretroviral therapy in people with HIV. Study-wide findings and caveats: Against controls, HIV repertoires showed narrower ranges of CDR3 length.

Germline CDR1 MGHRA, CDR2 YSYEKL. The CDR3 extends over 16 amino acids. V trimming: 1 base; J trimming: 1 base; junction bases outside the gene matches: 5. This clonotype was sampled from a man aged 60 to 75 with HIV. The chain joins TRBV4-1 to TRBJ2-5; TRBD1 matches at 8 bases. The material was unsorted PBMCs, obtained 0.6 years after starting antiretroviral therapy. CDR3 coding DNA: TGCGCCAGCAGCCAAGGACCCGGGACAGGCCAAGAGACCCAGTACTTC. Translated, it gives CASSQGPGTGQETQYF.